This TCR beta chain stems from a study of cytomegalovirus exposure and HLA in healthy donors. In regard to this clone: Its antigen is not known.

PCR amplification relied on 60 Vbeta primers (plus 13 Jbeta primers). Only in-frame clones appear in the TCRdb table, and some are missing; sequencing was by immunoSEQ multiplex PCR. The sample lists more than 100,000 clones; roughly 80% were seen once. Overall study findings and caveats: Later work showed greater clonal expansion in HLA-associated TCR beta chains than in equally common others. In vitro testing confirmed a few CMV-associated chains as specific for CMV antigens. CMV serostatus was the only immune exposure information that was available. Reported findings show TCR beta sequences accurately forecast HLA-A and HLA-B alleles in most subjects.

The sample taken for sequencing was PBMCs. The origin of this receptor is a man in his sixties in good health and CMV-seropositive.

As DNA, the CDR3 is TGTGCCAGCACTGGGACAGGGCGGACCGGGGAGCTGTTTTTT. It is translated as CASTGTGRTGELFF. The chain carries TRBV2 and TRBJ2-2; 9 bases fit TRBD1. CDR1 is SNHLY, CDR2 FYNNEI, per germline. V was pared by 7 bases and J by 5 bases, with 5 bases of the junction left unmatched. The CDR3 runs to 14 residues.